Here is one TCR beta chain with its context. Its antigen is currently unknown. This specimen comes from a study of immune heterogeneity within non-small cell lung tumors. The germline gives CDR1 LNHDA, CDR2 SQIVND (reference sequence). V lost 7 bases, J lost 0 bases, and 16 bases lay in between. This CDR3 region has 16 residues. TCRs were amplified from 600 ng gDNA of bulk tumor per sample. Each primary tumor yielded several biopsies, collected far apart from one another at surgery. Samples came from untreated patients having curative surgery for newly diagnosed non-small cell lung cancer. Whole-study findings and limits: Identical dominant CDR3 beta clonotypes were found repeatedly across the tumor sites of a single patient, and these appeared alongside high-frequency clones that were unique to particular tumor locations.

Amplifying TCR beta CDR3 involved multiplex PCR carried out with 32 V and 13 J primers. TCRdb re-called the multiplex PCR reads through MiXCR, storing one row per CDR3 protein. The sample comprises 12,000 to 15,000 distinct CDR3 sequences, around 30% of which are singletons, and 15% rests with the top ten. The V call is TRBV19, the J call TRBJ2-1; tentatively, D is TRBD1 or TRBD2 (6 bases each). This TCR was sampled from a woman aged 50 to 65 with non-small cell lung cancer. The sequenced sample was lung tumor tissue. This CDR3 reads CASKGIRGVSYNEQFF. CDR3 coding DNA: TGTGCCAGTAAGGGGATTAGGGGGGTCTCCTACAATGAGCAGTTCTTC.